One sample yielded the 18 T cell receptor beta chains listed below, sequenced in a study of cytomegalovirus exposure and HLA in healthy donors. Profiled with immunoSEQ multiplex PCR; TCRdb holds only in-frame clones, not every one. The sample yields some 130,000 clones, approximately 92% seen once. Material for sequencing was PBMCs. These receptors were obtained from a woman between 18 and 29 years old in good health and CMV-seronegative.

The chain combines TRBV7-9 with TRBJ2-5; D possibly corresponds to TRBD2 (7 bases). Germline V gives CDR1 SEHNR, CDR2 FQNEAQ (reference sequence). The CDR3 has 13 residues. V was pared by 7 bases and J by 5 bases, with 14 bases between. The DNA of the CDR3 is TGTGCCAGCACAATACGGGGGGCGGAGACCCAGTACTTC. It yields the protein CASTIRGAETQYF.

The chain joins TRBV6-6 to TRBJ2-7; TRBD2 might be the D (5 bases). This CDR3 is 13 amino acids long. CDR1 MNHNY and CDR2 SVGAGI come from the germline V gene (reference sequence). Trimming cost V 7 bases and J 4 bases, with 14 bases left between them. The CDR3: CASTERSLYEQYF. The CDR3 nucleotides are TGTGCCAGCACCGAGCGGTCCCTGTACGAGCAGTACTTC.

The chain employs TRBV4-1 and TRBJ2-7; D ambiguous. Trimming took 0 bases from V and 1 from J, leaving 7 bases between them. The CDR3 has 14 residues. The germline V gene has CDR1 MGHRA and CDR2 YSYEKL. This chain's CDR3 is CASSQEELSYEQYF. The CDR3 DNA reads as TGCGCCAGCAGCCAAGAGGAACTATCCTACGAGCAGTACTTC.

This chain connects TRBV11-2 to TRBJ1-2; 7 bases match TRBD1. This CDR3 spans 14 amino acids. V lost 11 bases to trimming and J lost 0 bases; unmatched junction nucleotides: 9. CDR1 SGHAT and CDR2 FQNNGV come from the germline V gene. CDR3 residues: CAGAQGTANYGYTF. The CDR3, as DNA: TGTGCCGGCGCTCAAGGGACAGCTAACTATGGCTACACCTTC.

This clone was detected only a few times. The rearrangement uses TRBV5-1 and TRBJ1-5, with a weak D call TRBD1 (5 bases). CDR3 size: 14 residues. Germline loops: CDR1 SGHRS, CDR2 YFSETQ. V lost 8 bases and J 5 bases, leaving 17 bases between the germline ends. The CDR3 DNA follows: TGCGCCAGTCGACAGAGCGTTGGCGATCAGCCCCAGCATTTT. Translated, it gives CASRQSVGDQPQHF.

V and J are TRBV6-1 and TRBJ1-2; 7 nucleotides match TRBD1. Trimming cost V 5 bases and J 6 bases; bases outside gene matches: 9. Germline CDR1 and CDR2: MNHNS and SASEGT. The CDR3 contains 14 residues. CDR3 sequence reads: CASSIHRGGDGYTF. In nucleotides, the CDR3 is TGTGCCAGCAGTATCCACAGGGGTGGAGATGGCTACACCTTC.

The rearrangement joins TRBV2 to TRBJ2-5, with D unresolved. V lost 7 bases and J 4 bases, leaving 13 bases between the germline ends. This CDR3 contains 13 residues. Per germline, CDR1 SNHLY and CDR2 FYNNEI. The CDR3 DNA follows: TGTGCCAGCACTCGCTACTTCACAGAGACCCAGTACTTC. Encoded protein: CASTRYFTETQYF.

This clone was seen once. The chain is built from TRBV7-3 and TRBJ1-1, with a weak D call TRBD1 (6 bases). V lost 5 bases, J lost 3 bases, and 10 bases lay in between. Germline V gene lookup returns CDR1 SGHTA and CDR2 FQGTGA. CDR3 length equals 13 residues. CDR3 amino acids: CASSRQADTEAFF. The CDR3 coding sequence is TGTGCCAGCAGCAGACAGGCGGACACTGAAGCTTTCTTT.

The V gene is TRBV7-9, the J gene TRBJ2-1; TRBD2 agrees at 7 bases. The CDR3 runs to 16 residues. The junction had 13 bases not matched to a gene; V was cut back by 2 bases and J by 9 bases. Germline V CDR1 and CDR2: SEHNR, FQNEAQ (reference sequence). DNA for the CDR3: TGTGCCAGCAGCTTACCGGTCCGGACTAGTCGAGGTGAGCAGTTCTTC. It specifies CASSLPVRTSRGEQFF.

The CDR3 spells CSATTSAEQYF. The CDR3, as DNA: TGCAGTGCCACGACTAGCGCCGAGCAGTACTTC. This chain uses TRBV20-1 with TRBJ2-7; 8 nucleotides line up with TRBD2. Germline CDR1 is DFQATT and CDR2 is SNEGSKA (reference sequence). The CDR3 has 11 amino acids. The V segment lost 6 bases and the J segment 6 bases; nucleotides outside the gene matches: 4.

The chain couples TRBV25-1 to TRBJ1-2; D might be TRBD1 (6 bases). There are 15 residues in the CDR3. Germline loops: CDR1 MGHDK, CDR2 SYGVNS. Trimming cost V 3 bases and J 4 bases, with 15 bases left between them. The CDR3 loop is CASSDSRQATYGYTF. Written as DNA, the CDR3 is TGTGCCAGCAGTGATTCTCGACAGGCTACCTATGGCTACACCTTC.

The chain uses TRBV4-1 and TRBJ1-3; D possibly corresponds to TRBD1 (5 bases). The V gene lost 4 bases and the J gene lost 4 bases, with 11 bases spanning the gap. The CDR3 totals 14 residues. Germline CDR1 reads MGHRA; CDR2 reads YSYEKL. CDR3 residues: CASSPGGLGNTIYF. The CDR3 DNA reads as TGCGCCAGCAGCCCCGGGGGACTGGGAAACACCATATATTTT.

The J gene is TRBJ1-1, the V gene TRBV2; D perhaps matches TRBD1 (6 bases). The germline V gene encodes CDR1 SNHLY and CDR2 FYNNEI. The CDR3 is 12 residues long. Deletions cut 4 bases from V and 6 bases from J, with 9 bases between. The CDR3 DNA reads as TGTGCCAGCAGTGCCGGGGGGCCTGAAGCTTTCTTT. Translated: CASSAGGPEAFF.

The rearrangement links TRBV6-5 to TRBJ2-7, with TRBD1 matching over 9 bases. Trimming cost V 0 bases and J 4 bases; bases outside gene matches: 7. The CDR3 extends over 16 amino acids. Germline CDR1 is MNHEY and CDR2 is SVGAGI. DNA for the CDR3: TGTGCCAGCAGTTACTCGAGGGACAGGGCCTCTTACGAGCAGTACTTC. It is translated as CASSYSRDRASYEQYF.

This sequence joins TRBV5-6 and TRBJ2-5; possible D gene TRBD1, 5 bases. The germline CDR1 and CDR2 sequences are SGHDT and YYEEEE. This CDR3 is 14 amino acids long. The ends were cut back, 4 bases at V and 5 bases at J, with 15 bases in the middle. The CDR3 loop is CASSPLRDVETQYF. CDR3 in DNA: TGTGCCAGCAGCCCGCTCAGGGATGTGGAGACCCAGTACTTC.

Written as DNA, the CDR3 is TGTGCCAGCAGCTTGATGGGACAGCTTAGCAATCAGCCCCAGCATTTT. The encoded protein is CASSLMGQLSNQPQHF. This sequence joins TRBV5-6 and TRBJ1-5, with 7 nucleotides matching TRBD1. CDR3 size: 16 residues. Germline V gene lookup returns CDR1 SGHDT and CDR2 YYEEEE. V dropped 1 base and J dropped 0; count of bases not matched to a gene: 4.

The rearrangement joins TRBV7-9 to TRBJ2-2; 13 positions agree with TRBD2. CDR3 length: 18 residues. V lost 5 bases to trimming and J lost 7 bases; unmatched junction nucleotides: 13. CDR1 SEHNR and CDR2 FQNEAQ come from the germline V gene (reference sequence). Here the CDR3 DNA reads TGTGCCAGCAGCAGCCGACTAGCGGGGGGCCCTTCGGGCGGGGAGCTGTTTTTT. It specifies CASSSRLAGGPSGGELFF.

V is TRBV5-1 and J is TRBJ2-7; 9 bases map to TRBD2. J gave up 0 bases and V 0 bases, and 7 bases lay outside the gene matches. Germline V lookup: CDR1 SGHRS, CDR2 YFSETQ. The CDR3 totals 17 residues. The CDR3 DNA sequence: TGCGCCAGCAGCTTGGGTCCTAGCGGGGCTTTCTCCTACGAGCAGTACTTC. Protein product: CASSLGPSGAFSYEQYF.